The clone carrying this TCR beta chain was seen a few times. Its specificity is unknown. The data were obtained in a study of T cell repertoires in cytomegalovirus infection. Study at large: The authors used CMV epitopes that were HLA-C-restricted (recently identified) and HLA-B-restricted (well studied).

V was clipped by 5 bases and J by 2 bases, with 13 bases between them. CDR1 is MNHEY and CDR2 is SMNVEV in the germline V gene (reference sequence). The CDR3 length is 14 residues. From the reads, TCRdb called clonotypes with MiXCR, one entry per CDR3 protein. Here the sample spans more than 250,000 distinct CDR3 sequences, around a quarter being singletons. The sequences come from cultured PBMCs, collected from culture after CMV antigen stimulation. The clonotype originates from a human donor in good health (CMV status not recorded). Some clones in this sample may be carry-over from other donors' samples. This chain links TRBV27 with TRBJ2-7; maybe TRBD2 (5 bases). The CDR3 bases are TGTGCCAGCAGTCCCTTTGGAGGAGCCTACGAGCAGTACTTC. Translating it yields CASSPFGGAYEQYF.